One sample yielded the 18 T cell receptor beta chains listed below, sequenced in a study of beta chain features in type 1 diabetes. Overall study results and limits: When Type 1 diabetes patients were examined, their TCRB CDR3s proved moderately but significantly shorter in all four CD4+ subsets.

Investigators reverse transcribed all isolated RNA, so they sequenced expressed TCRB transcripts. Data came from immunoSEQ multiplex PCR; TCRdb stores just in-frame clones and leaves some out. This sample has around 340,000 clones; roughly 9% occur once, and the top ten carry about 1%. Their antigens remain unidentified. Input material: central memory CD4+ T cells from blood. The source of these receptors is a man aged 25 to 40 with type 1 diabetes.

The CDR3 protein is CASSPPGQNTEAFF. The DNA for the CDR3 is TGTGCCAGCTCACCACCGGGACAGAACACTGAAGCTTTCTTT. The gene calls are TRBV18 and TRBJ1-1; tentative D call: TRBD1 (6 bases). This CDR3 comprises 14 residues. V lost 0 bases and J lost 1, with 6 bases in between. Germline V CDR1 and CDR2: KGHSH, LQKENI.

This clone was observed a handful of times. V is TRBV18 and J is TRBJ1-5, with D uncertain. V gave up 5 bases and J gave up 2 bases, with 7 bases separating them. The length of the CDR3 is 13 residues. Looked up from germline, CDR1 is KGHSH and CDR2 is LQKENI. In nucleotides, the CDR3 is TGTGCCAGCTCAGTTAGTCGCAATCAGCCCCAGCATTTT. This encodes CASSVSRNQPQHF.

The V call is TRBV29-1, the J call TRBJ1-1; unclear D gene. Trimming removed 4 bases from V and 3 bases from J, with 12 bases in between. There are 13 residues in the CDR3. Germline V gene sequence: CDR1 SQVTM, CDR2 ANQGSEA. CDR3 residues: CSVVVQADTEAFF. The DNA of the CDR3 is TGCAGCGTTGTCGTTCAGGCGGACACTGAAGCTTTCTTT. Together with reference TRBV29-1 and TRBJ1-1, the CDR3 gives the full variable domain: SAVISQKPSRDICQRGTSLTIQCQVDSQVTMMFWYRQQPGQSLTLIATANQGSEATYESGFVIDKFPISRPNLTFSTLTVSNMSPEDSSIYLCSVVVQADTEAFFGQGTRLTVV.

The chain recombines TRBV29-1 with TRBJ1-1; TRBD1 agrees at 7 bases. Trimming cost V 6 bases and J 4 bases; bases outside gene matches: 8. This CDR3 has 13 residues. Germline V CDR1 and CDR2: SQVTM, ANQGSEA. CDR3 loop: CSVETDRATEAFF. CDR3 coding DNA: TGCAGCGTAGAAACCGACAGGGCCACTGAAGCTTTCTTT.

This clone was detected only a few times. The V and J genes are TRBV7-9 and TRBJ2-7, with a tentative D call TRBD2 (5 bases). Germline CDR1 reads SEHNR; CDR2 reads FQNEAQ (reference sequence). Trimming pared 4 bases from V and 0 bases from J, leaving 16 bases between. The CDR3 contains 16 residues. This chain's CDR3 is CASSSLGGLSSYEQYF. In DNA form, the CDR3 reads TGTGCCAGCAGCTCCTTGGGCGGGTTATCCTCCTACGAGCAGTACTTC.

This sequence joins TRBV5-1 and TRBJ2-4; tentatively, D is TRBD2 (5 bases). CDR1 SGHRS and CDR2 YFSETQ come from the germline V gene. The CDR3 sequence is 14 residues long. Between the trimmed V and J ends, which lost 0 bases and 6 bases, there was a span of 10 bases. The CDR3 bases are TGCGCCAGCAGCTTGGGGGCCGAGGGAAACATTCAGTACTTC. It translates to CASSLGAEGNIQYF.

This clone showed up just a few times. The V gene is TRBV7-2, the J gene TRBJ2-5; a weak D match, TRBD1 (6 bases). There are 15 residues in the CDR3. With 0 bases removed from V and 4 bases from J, the gap between germline ends came to 12 bases. Germline V lookup: CDR1 SGHTA, CDR2 FQGNSA. CDR3: CASSLAVQGAETQYF. In nucleotides, the CDR3 is TGTGCCAGCAGCTTAGCTGTACAGGGTGCAGAGACCCAGTACTTC.

The chain links TRBV7-2 to TRBJ2-7, with 8 bases lining up with TRBD1. Unmatched junction bases numbered 8, after V lost 4 bases and J lost 6 bases. CDR1 and CDR2 (germline): SGHTA, FQGNSA. This CDR3 spans 14 amino acids. For the CDR3, the DNA is TGTGCCAGCAGCTCCCCGGGACAGGCTCCCGAGCAGTACTTC. It is translated as CASSSPGQAPEQYF. Filled out from reference TRBV7-2 and TRBJ2-7, the complete variable domain reads GAGVSQSPSNKVTEKGKDVELRCDPISGHTALYWYRQSLGQGLEFLIYFQGNSAPDKSGLPSDRFSAERTGGSVSTLTIQRTQQEDSAVYLCASSSPGQAPEQYFGPGTRLTVT.

The chain is built from TRBV2 and TRBJ1-5, with D unclear. The CDR3 totals 15 residues. Trimming left V 4 bases short and J 5 bases short, with 15 bases between. CDR1 is SNHLY, CDR2 FYNNEI, per germline. This CDR3 is CASSVTVGGHQPQHF. The DNA for the CDR3 is TGTGCCAGCAGTGTAACAGTTGGCGGGCATCAGCCCCAGCATTTT.

V usage is TRBV6-5 and J usage is TRBJ1-2; D is undetermined. Germline lookup yields CDR1 MNHEY and CDR2 SVGAGI. The CDR3 runs to 12 residues. V was cut by 2 bases and J by 5 bases, with 6 bases left in between. The CDR3 spells CASSYGRYGYTF. For the CDR3, the DNA is TGTGCCAGCAGTTACGGAAGATATGGCTACACCTTC.

This clone was counted many times. V and J are TRBV7-2 and TRBJ2-2; D is undetermined. Germline V gene sequence: CDR1 SGHTA, CDR2 FQGNSA. V was shortened by 8 bases and J by 5 bases, with 9 bases between the two germline ends. The CDR3 consists of 12 residues. CDR3 in DNA: TGTGCCAGCGGGTCCTTTACCGGGGAGCTGTTTTTT. Protein sequence: CASGSFTGELFF.

This clone was seen more than once but under ten times. CDR3 nucleotides: TGTGCCAGCAGCCGGGACAGGGAAGAGACCCAGTACTTC. This encodes CASSRDREETQYF. The gene calls are TRBV7-2 and TRBJ2-5; the match to TRBD1 covers 9 bases. The germline V gene encodes CDR1 SGHTA and CDR2 FQGNSA. CDR3 length equals 13 residues. V gave up 5 bases and J gave up 3 bases; unmatched junction bases: 1.

This clone was counted between two and nine times. The genes are TRBV30 and TRBJ2-5, with 10 bases lining up with TRBD1. Germline CDR1 reads GTSNPN; CDR2 reads SVGIG (reference sequence). Germline trimming cut 3 bases from V and 4 bases from J; bases unmatched to any gene: 8. The CDR3 has 15 amino acids. The CDR3 loop is CAWSSTGGFSETQYF. CDR3 in DNA: TGTGCCTGGAGCTCGACAGGGGGCTTTTCAGAGACCCAGTACTTC.

The chain recombines TRBV21-1 with TRBJ2-5; the table's D gene call, TRBD1, was not cross checked with the DNA. TRBV21-1 is classified as a pseudogene. The CDR3 covers 17 residues. The CDR3 DNA is TGTGCCAGCACCCCGGGTAGGGACAGGGGGCAGGGCGAGACCCAGTACTTC. Amino acid sequence: CASTPGRDRGQGETQYF.

The rearrangement uses TRBV30 and TRBJ2-7; D is unclear. V lost 4 bases, J lost 4 bases, and 11 bases lay in between. The germline V gene encodes CDR1 GTSNPN and CDR2 SVGIG (reference sequence). The CDR3 is made up of 12 amino acids. The CDR3 sequence is CAWTRPIYEQYF. CDR3 nucleotides: TGTGCCTGGACCAGACCAATTTACGAGCAGTACTTC.

This clone was observed a few times. The chain links TRBV2 to TRBJ2-7; TRBD1 matches 7 bases. Germline V gene data show CDR1 as SNHLY and CDR2 as FYNNEI. J was trimmed by 6 bases and V by 9 bases; bases with no gene match: 8. This CDR3 spans 12 amino acids. The CDR3 reads CASNSDRFEQYF. CDR3 bases: TGTGCCAGTAACTCGGACAGGTTCGAGCAGTACTTC.

This clone was seen a few times. The chain uses TRBV29-1 and TRBJ1-2; 10 bases are a match to TRBD1. The germline CDR1 and CDR2 sequences are SQVTM and ANQGSEA. The V gene end was trimmed by 6 bases and the J gene end by 7 bases; junction bases not matched to a gene: 11. This CDR3 has 14 amino acids. CDR3 residues: CSVSLQTGGSGYTF. In nucleotides, the CDR3 is TGCAGCGTCTCGCTTCAGACAGGGGGCTCTGGCTACACCTTC.

This clone came up a few times. This chain connects TRBV5-1 to TRBJ1-2; tentative D call: TRBD1 (6 bases). The CDR3 has 14 amino acids. The ends were cut back, 4 bases at V and 8 bases at J, with 18 bases in the middle. The V gene's germline CDR1 is SGHRS and CDR2 YFSETQ. The CDR3 DNA follows: TGCGCCAGCAGCGGGGGAAGGACAGAATACGGCTACACCTTC. Amino acid sequence: CASSGGRTEYGYTF.